This passage covers 23 T cell receptor beta chains from one sample sequenced in a study of blood T cell repertoires in COVID-19. Data came from immunoSEQ multiplex PCR; TCRdb stores just in-frame clones and leaves some out. The table has about 120,000 clones, 60% to 80% seen once. Sequencing was carried out using peripheral blood. These TCRs come from a human donor in a cohort sampled during active COVID-19.

The chain uses TRBV5-6 and TRBJ1-1; TRBD1 aligns across 8 bases. V was clipped by 3 bases and J by 4 bases; unmatched bases: 11. Germline loops: CDR1 SGHDT, CDR2 YYEEEE. There are 16 residues in the CDR3. The DNA for the CDR3 is TGTGCCAGCAGCTGGGGGGCCGCAGGGGGCCTCACTGAAGCTTTCTTT. Translated: CASSWGAAGGLTEAFF.

The chain carries TRBV30 and TRBJ1-6; perhaps TRBD1 as D (5 bases). CDR1 GTSNPN and CDR2 SVGIG come from the germline V gene (reference sequence). V was trimmed by 4 bases and J by 9 bases, leaving 13 bases between them. The CDR3 contains 13 residues. The CDR3 bases are TGTGCCTGGAAGGGACTCCCGGGTTCACCCCTCCACTTT. This gives the protein CAWKGLPGSPLHF. The full variable domain, in which reference TRBV30 and TRBJ1-6 provide the parts outside the CDR3, is SQTIHQWPATLVQPVGSPLSLECTVEGTSNPNLYWYRQAAGRGLQLLFYSVGIGQISSEVPQNLSASRPQDRQFILSSKKLLLSDSGFYLCAWKGLPGSPLHFGNGTRLTVT.

The V call is TRBV27, the J call TRBJ1-6; 10 bases match TRBD1. The CDR3 is 13 amino acids. Unmatched junction bases numbered 3, after V lost 6 bases and J lost 10 bases. CDR1 and CDR2 from the germline V gene are MNHEY and SMNVEV (reference sequence). The CDR3 DNA is TGTGCCAGCAGGACAGGGGGCAGGTCACCCCTCCACTTT. Translated, it gives CASRTGGRSPLHF.

This chain connects TRBV6-5 to TRBJ1-1, with D maybe TRBD1 (6 bases). In germline, CDR1 is MNHEY, CDR2 SVGAGI. Trimming shortened V by 7 bases and J by 4 bases, and 16 bases separated the two germline ends. This CDR3 contains 14 residues. The CDR3 bases are TGTGCCAGCACCGACAGGTCCGGCGTCACTGAAGCTTTCTTT. Translated, it gives CASTDRSGVTEAFF.

This clone has a single count. The V and J genes are TRBV14 and TRBJ1-5; D gene unclear. V lost 2 bases and J 4 bases, leaving 6 bases between the germline ends. Germline lookup yields CDR1 SGHDN and CDR2 FVKESK. The CDR3 is made up of 13 amino acids. CDR3 in amino acids: CASSQSPNQPQHF. As DNA, the CDR3 is TGTGCCAGCAGCCAATCCCCAAATCAGCCCCAGCATTTT. Combining the CDR3 with reference TRBV14 and TRBJ1-5 gives the whole variable domain EAGVTQFPSHSVIEKGQTVTLRCDPISGHDNLYWYRRVMGKEIKFLLHFVKESKQDESGMPNNRFLAERTGGTYSTLKVQPAELEDSGVYFCASSQSPNQPQHFGDGTRLSIL.

The rearrangement links TRBV27 to TRBJ2-4; no reliable D call. This CDR3 region has 15 residues. The V gene's germline CDR1 is MNHEY and CDR2 SMNVEV (reference sequence). V lost 4 bases and J lost 0, with 10 bases in between. The DNA of the CDR3 is TGTGCCAGCAGTTCCTGGGCTGAAGCCAAAAACATTCAGTACTTC. Encoded protein: CASSSWAEAKNIQYF.

The chain combines TRBV6-2 or TRBV6-3 with TRBJ1-5; 7 bases map to TRBD1. This CDR3 region has 17 residues. Germline assignment: CDR1 MNHEY and CDR2 SVGEGT. Trimming cost V 2 bases and J 0 bases; bases outside gene matches: 7. The CDR3: CASSYLPTGNSNQPQHF. The DNA for the CDR3 is TGTGCCAGCAGTTACCTTCCGACAGGGAATAGCAATCAGCCCCAGCATTTT.

This clone was found a few times. The chain employs TRBV6-5 and TRBJ1-2; no definite D call. The CDR3 loop spans 13 amino acids. V lost 0 bases, J lost 4 bases, and 6 bases lay in between. The germline gives CDR1 MNHEY, CDR2 SVGAGI. CDR3 DNA sequence: TGTGCCAGCAGTTACTCGGAGAGCTATGGCTACACCTTC. Translated, it gives CASSYSESYGYTF.

The chain employs TRBV29-1 and TRBJ1-3; no reliable D call. V lost 6 bases and J lost 0, with 6 bases in between. CDR1 and CDR2 (germline): SQVTM, ANQGSEA. The CDR3 length is 12 residues. CDR3 coding DNA: TGCAGCGTCGTGAGCTCTGGAAACACCATATATTTT. It is translated as CSVVSSGNTIYF.

The chain uses TRBV4-1 and TRBJ1-1; no definite D call. V was clipped by 1 base and J by 5 bases, with 5 bases between them. Germline V lookup: CDR1 MGHRA, CDR2 YSYEKL. The CDR3 totals 12 residues. CDR3 loop: CASSQGVTEAFF. The CDR3 DNA is TGCGCCAGCAGCCAAGGAGTTACTGAAGCTTTCTTT.

The V and J genes are TRBV18 and TRBJ1-2, with 9 nucleotides matching TRBD1. After removal of 4 bases from V and 2 bases from J, the junction contained 8 bases not matched to a gene. Germline CDR1 KGHSH, CDR2 LQKENI. The CDR3 covers 16 residues. CDR3 region: CASSLNTGGVNYGYTF. The CDR3 bases are TGTGCCAGCTCACTAAACACAGGGGGCGTCAACTATGGCTACACCTTC. Full variable domain (rest looked up from reference TRBV18 and TRBJ1-2): NAGVMQNPRHLVRRRGQEARLRCSPMKGHSHVYWYRQLPEEGLKFMVYLQKENIIDESGMPKERFSAEFPKEGPSILRIQQVVRGDSAAYFCASSLNTGGVNYGYTFGSGTRLTVV.

The rearrangement uses TRBV5-6 and TRBJ1-6; a weak D match, TRBD1 (5 bases). Germline lookup yields CDR1 SGHDT and CDR2 YYEEEE. V lost 4 bases, J lost 10 bases, and 15 bases lay in between. This CDR3 comprises 14 residues. CDR3 amino acids: CASSNTGLGSPLHF. The CDR3 DNA sequence: TGTGCCAGCAGCAACACGGGACTTGGATCACCCCTCCACTTT.

V and J are TRBV19 and TRBJ1-2, with TRBD1 identical over 7 bases. CDR3 length: 15 residues. The V and J ends lost 7 bases and 0 bases, in that order; junction bases with no gene match: 8. Germline CDR1 and CDR2: LNHDA and SQIVND (reference sequence). The CDR3 spells CASTPGQQANYGYTF. The CDR3 DNA reads TGTGCCAGTACCCCGGGACAGCAAGCTAACTATGGCTACACCTTC.

This clone was picked up one time. This chain joins TRBV5-6 and TRBJ2-7, with 7 bases matching TRBD1. V trimming: 4 bases; J trimming: 2 bases; junction bases outside the gene matches: 3. The length of the CDR3 is 13 residues. Germline assignment: CDR1 SGHDT and CDR2 YYEEEE. CDR3 sequence: CASSLTGTYEQYF. DNA of the CDR3: TGTGCCAGCAGCCTGACAGGGACCTACGAGCAGTACTTC.

The chain has TRBV6-1 and TRBJ1-1; D perhaps matches TRBD1 (6 bases). There are 15 residues in the CDR3. V lost 1 base to trimming and J lost 10 bases, with 19 bases between them. Germline V lookup: CDR1 MNHNS, CDR2 SASEGT. As DNA, the CDR3 is TGTGCCAGCAGTGAAGGGGGGGGGCAACTCCGGGTAGCTTTCTTT. Translated: CASSEGGGQLRVAFF.

This clone has just one count. The chain joins TRBV12-3 or TRBV12-4 to TRBJ2-7, with a weak D call TRBD2 (6 bases). Between the trimmed V and J ends, which lost 4 bases and 4 bases, there was a span of 8 bases. The CDR3 contains 12 residues. The CDR3 sequence is CASSWGRYEQYF. CDR3 DNA sequence: TGTGCCAGCAGTTGGGGGAGGTACGAGCAGTACTTC.

This chain joins TRBV27 and TRBJ2-7, with a tentative D call TRBD2 (6 bases). This CDR3 is 15 amino acids long. CDR1 is MNHEY and CDR2 is SMNVEV in the germline V gene (reference sequence). Trimming removed 7 bases at V and 4 bases at J, with 20 bases between. The CDR3 here is CASKLPGGAPYEQYF. The CDR3 nucleotides read TGTGCCAGCAAACTACCGGGCGGGGCCCCGTACGAGCAGTACTTC.

The CDR3 DNA follows: TGTGCCAGCAGCGGACAGGGCCCTGAAGCTTTCTTT. It is translated as CASSGQGPEAFF. V and J are TRBV5-4 and TRBJ1-1; 8 bases align to TRBD1. V shed 4 bases and J 6 bases; nucleotides not matched to a gene: 2. The CDR3 runs 12 residues. In germline, CDR1 is SGHNT, CDR2 YYREEE (reference sequence).

This chain connects TRBV6-2 or TRBV6-3 to TRBJ2-7; 7 bases are a match to TRBD1. V lost 5 bases, J lost 5 bases, and 3 bases stayed unmatched. The germline gives CDR1 MNHEY, CDR2 SVGEGT. The CDR3 length is 12 residues. The chain's CDR3 is CASSQGVNEQYF. In nucleotides, the CDR3 is TGTGCCAGCAGTCAGGGGGTGAACGAGCAGTACTTC.

The V gene is TRBV11-3, the J gene TRBJ2-7, with a tentative D call TRBD2 (6 bases). V dropped 2 bases and J dropped 6 bases, with 14 bases sitting between them. CDR1 SGHNT and CDR2 YENEEA come from the germline V gene. There are 14 residues in the CDR3. The CDR3, as DNA: TGTGCCAGCAGCTTAAGCGGAGGGATGGGCGAGCAGTACTTC. Translated: CASSLSGGMGEQYF.

This clone was seen only a few times. This sequence joins TRBV6-5 and TRBJ2-7; a possible D gene is TRBD1 (6 bases). This CDR3 region has 14 residues. Between the trimmed V and J ends, which lost 6 bases and 1 base, there was a span of 13 bases. The germline V gene encodes CDR1 MNHEY and CDR2 SVGAGI. In DNA, the CDR3 is TGTGCCAGCAGCGCCCTGGGACATTCCTACGAGCAGTACTTC. The encoded protein is CASSALGHSYEQYF.

The chain uses TRBV5-4 and TRBJ2-7; 11 nucleotides agree with TRBD2. The length of the CDR3 is 16 residues. CDR1 is SGHNT, CDR2 YYREEE, per germline (reference sequence). J lost 1 base, V lost 2 bases, and 5 bases had no gene match. CDR3: CASSFTSGRRSYEQYF. The CDR3 DNA is TGTGCCAGCAGCTTTACTAGCGGGAGAAGGTCCTACGAGCAGTACTTC.

The chain is built from TRBV28 and TRBJ1-3; D is perhaps TRBD1 (5 bases). The germline gives CDR1 MDHEN, CDR2 SYDVKM. The ends were cut back, 4 bases at V and 1 base at J, with 17 bases in the middle. This CDR3 contains 17 residues. The CDR3 region has the DNA TGTGCCAGCAGTTCATATGGGGCCCCAGGGTCTGGAAACACCATATATTTT. This sequence encodes CASSSYGAPGSGNTIYF.